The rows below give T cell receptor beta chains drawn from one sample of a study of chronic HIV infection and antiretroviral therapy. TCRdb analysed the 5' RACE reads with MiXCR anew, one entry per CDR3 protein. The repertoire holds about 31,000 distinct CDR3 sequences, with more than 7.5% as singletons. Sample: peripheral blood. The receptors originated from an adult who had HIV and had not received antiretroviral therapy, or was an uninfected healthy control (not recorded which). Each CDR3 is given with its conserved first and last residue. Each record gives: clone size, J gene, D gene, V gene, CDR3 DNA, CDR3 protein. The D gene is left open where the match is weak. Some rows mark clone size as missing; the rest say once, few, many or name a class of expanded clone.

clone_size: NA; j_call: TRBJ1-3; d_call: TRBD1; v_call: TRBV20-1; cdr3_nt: TGCAGTGCTAGAGATGGAAGGGGGCCCTCTGGAAACACCATATATTTT; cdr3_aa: CSARDGRGPSGNTIYF
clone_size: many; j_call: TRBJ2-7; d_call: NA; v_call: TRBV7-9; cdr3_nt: TGTGCCAGCAGCCCGGCGGCACCCTCCTACGAGCAGTACTTC; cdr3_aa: CASSPAAPSYEQYF
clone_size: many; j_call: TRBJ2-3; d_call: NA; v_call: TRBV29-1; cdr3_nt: TGCAGCGTTGATATAACGGGTTCTAGCACAGATACGCAGTATTTT; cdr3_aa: CSVDITGSSTDTQYF
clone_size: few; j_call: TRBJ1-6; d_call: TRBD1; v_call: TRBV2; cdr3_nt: TGTGCCAGCAGTGAATCGACAGGGTTTAATTCACCCCTCCACTTT; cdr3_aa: CASSESTGFNSPLHF
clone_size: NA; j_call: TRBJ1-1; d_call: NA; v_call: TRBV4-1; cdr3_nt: TGCGCCAGCAGTCAGATGAACACTGAAGCTTTCTTT; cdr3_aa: CASSQMNTEAFF
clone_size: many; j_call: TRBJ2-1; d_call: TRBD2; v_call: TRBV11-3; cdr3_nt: TGTGCCAGCAGCTTAGTGGCTAGCGGGGAGCAGTTCTTC; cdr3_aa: CASSLVASGEQFF
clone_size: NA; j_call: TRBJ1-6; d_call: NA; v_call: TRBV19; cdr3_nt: TGTGCCAGTAGTATCGGATTAGGCCGTCGATCTAGCTCCTATAATTCACCCCTCCACTTT; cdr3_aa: CASSIGLGRRSSSYNSPLHF
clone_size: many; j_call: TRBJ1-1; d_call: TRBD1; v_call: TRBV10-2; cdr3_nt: TGCGCCAGCAGTGAAGGGAGGACAGGGGACACTGAAGCTTTCTTT; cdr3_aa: CASSEGRTGDTEAFF
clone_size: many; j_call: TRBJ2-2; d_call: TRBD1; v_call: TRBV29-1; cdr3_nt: TGCAGCGTTCACCGGGACAGGGCGGGCGGGGAGCTGTTTTTT; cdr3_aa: CSVHRDRAGGELFF
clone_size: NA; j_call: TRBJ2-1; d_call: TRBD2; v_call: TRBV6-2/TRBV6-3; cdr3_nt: TGTGCCAGCAGTTACCCCTCCTCCGGGACTAGCGGGTACAATGAGCAGTTCTTC; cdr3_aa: CASSYPSSGTSGYNEQFF
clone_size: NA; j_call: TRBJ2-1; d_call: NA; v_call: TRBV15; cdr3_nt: TGTGCCACCAGCAGAGATACTAGACCCTACAATGAGCAGTTCTTC; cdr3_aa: CATSRDTRPYNEQFF
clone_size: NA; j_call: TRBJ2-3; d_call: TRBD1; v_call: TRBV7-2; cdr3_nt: TGTGCCAGCAGCCCCCGGGACAGGATACCAGATACGCAGTATTTT; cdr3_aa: CASSPRDRIPDTQYF
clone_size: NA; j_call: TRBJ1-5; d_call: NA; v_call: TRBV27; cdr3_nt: TGTGCCAGCAGTTTACGGGGGAATAGCAATCAGCCCCAGCATTTT; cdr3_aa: CASSLRGNSNQPQHF
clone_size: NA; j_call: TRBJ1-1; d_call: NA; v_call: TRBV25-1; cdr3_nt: TGTGCCACAATAAGGAACACTGAAGCTTTCTTT; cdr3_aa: CATIRNTEAFF
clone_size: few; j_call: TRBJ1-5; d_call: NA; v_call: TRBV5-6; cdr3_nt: TGTGCCAGCAGCTTGAGTCGGTCCTTCAATCAGCCCCAGCATTTT; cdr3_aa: CASSLSRSFNQPQHF
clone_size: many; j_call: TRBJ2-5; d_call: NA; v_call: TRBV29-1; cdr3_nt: TGCAGCGTTGGCGGGTTCCAAGAGACCCAGTACTTC; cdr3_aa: CSVGGFQETQYF
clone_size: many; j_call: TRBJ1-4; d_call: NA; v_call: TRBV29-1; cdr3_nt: TGCAGCGTTGAAAGGAATGAAAAACTGTTTTTT; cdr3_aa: CSVERNEKLFF
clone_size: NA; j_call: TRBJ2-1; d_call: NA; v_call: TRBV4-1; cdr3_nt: TGCGCCAGCAGCCAAGTAGTTGGCAATGAGCAGTTCTTC; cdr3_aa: CASSQVVGNEQFF
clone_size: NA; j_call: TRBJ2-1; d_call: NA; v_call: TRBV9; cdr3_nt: TGTGCCAGCAGCGTACAGGGGAGCTACAATGAGCAGTTCTTC; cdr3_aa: CASSVQGSYNEQFF
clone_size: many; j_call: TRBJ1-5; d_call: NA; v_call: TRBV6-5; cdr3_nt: TGTGCCAGCAGTTACTCAGCGGGAAAACAGCCCCAGCATTTT; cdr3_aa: CASSYSAGKQPQHF
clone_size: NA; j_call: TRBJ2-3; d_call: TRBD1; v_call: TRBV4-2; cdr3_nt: TGTGCCAGCAGCCATAACGGTTTGGCAGGGGGAACAGATACGCAGTATTTT; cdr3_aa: CASSHNGLAGGTDTQYF
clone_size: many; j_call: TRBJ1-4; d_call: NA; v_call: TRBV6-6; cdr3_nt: TGTGCCAGCAGCACGGGACTGCTTAATGAAAAACTGTTTTTT; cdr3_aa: CASSTGLLNEKLFF
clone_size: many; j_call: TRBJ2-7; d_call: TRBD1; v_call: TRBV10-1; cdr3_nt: TGCGCCAGCAGTGAGTCCCAGTCCCGGGACAGGGTACAGGCCTACGAGCAGTACTTC; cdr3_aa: CASSESQSRDRVQAYEQYF
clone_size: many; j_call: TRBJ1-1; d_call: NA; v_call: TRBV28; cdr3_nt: TGTGCCAGCAATGACCCCTCGAGCGGGTTCGACACTGAAGCTTTCTTT; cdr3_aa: CASNDPSSGFDTEAFF
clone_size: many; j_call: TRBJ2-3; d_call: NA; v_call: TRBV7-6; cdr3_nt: TGTGCCAGCAGCTCTTACAGGAGCGAAGATACGCAGTATTTT; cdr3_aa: CASSSYRSEDTQYF
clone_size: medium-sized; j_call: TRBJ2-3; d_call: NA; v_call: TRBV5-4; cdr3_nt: TGTGCCAGCAGCTTGGGCCCCCGGGATACGCAGTATTTT; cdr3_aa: CASSLGPRDTQYF
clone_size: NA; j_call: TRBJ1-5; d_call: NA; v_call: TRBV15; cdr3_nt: TGTGCCACCAGCGACCGGGACGGAGATCAGCCCCAGCATTTT; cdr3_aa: CATSDRDGDQPQHF
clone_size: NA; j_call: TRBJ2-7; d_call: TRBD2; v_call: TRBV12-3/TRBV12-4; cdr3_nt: TGTGCCAGCAGCTCAGGTTTAGAGCGGGATCTACACGAGCAGTACTTC; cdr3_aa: CASSSGLERDLHEQYF
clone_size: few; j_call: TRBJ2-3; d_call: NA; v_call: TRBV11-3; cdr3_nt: TGTGCCAGCAGCTTAGGTGCAGGTTGGGCAGATACGCAGTATTTT; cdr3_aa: CASSLGAGWADTQYF
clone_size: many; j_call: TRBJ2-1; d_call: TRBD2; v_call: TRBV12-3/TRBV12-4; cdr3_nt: TGTGCCAGCATTCCTAGCGGGAGGATTTTGGATGAGCAGTTCTTC; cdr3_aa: CASIPSGRILDEQFF
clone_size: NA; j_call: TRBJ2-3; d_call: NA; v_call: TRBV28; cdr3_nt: TGTGCCAGCAGTCTTACCGTGGGCACAGATACGCAGTATTTT; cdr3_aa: CASSLTVGTDTQYF
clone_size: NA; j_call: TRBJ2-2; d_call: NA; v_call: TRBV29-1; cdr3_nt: NA; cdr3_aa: CSVGRGNTGELSF
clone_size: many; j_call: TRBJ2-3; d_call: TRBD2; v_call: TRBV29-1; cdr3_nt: TGCAGCGCCCAGAAACTAGCGGGGGGCACAGATACGCAGTATTTT; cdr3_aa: CSAQKLAGGTDTQYF
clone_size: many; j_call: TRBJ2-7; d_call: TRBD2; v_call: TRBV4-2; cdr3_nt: TGTGCCAGCAGCCAAGAACTAGCGGGAGGCTACGAGCAGTACTTC; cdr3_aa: CASSQELAGGYEQYF
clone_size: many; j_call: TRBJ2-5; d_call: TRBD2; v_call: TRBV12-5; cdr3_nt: TGTGCTAGTGGTTTGGTACTGTCTGAGGGAGGGCAAGAGACCCAGTACTTC; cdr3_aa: CASGLVLSEGGQETQYF
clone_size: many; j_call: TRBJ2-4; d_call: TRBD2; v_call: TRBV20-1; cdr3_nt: TGCAGTGCTAGAGATGAGGCTAGCGGGAGCCTAGCCAAAAACATTCAGTACTTC; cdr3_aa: CSARDEASGSLAKNIQYF
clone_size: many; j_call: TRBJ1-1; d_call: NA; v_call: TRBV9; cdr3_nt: TGTGCCAGCAGCGTAGTTATCCAGGGAGATGCTTTCTTT; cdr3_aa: CASSVVIQGDAFF
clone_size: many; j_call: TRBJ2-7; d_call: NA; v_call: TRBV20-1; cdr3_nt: TGCAGTGCTAGCGGGCTCCAGTCCTACGAGCAGTACTTC; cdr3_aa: CSASGLQSYEQYF
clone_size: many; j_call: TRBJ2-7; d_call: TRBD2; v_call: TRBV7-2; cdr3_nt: TGTGCCAGCAGCTTAGGGGGGGGTCCCTACGAGCAGTACTTC; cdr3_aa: CASSLGGGPYEQYF
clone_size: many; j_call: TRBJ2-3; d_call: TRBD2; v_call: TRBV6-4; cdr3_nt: TGTGCCAGCAGTGTACTAGCGGGGAGCACAGATACGCAGTATTTT; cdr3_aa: CASSVLAGSTDTQYF
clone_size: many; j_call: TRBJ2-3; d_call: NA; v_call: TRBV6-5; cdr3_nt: TGTGCCAGCAGTTACGGAGGGGGCCGGGGGGATACGCAGTATTTT; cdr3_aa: CASSYGGGRGDTQYF
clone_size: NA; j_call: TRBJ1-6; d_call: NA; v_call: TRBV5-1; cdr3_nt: TGCGCCAGCAGCTTGGACAGGTCTTATTCACCCCTCCACTTT; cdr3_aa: CASSLDRSYSPLHF
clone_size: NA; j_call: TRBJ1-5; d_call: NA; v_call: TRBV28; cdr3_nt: TGTGCCAGCAGTTTAATCGCAGACAATCAGCCCCAGAATTTT; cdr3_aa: CASSLIADNQPQNF
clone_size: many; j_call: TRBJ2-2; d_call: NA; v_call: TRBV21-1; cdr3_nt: TGTGCCAGCAGCAAAGGGTTGAACACCGGGGAGCTGTTTTTT; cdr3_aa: CASSKGLNTGELFF
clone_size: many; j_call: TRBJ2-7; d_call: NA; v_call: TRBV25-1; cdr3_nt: TGTGCCAGCAGTGAATATGCAGGCTCCTACGAGCAGTACTTC; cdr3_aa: CASSEYAGSYEQYF
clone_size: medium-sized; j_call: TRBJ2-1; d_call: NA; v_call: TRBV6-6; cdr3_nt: TGTGCCAGCAGTTATCGGAGTACTAGCTTTGGTCCTGAGCAGTTCTTC; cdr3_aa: CASSYRSTSFGPEQFF
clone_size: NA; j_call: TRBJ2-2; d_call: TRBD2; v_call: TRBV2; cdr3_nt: TGTGCCAGCGGCGATGGGACTAGCGGGGAGGCCGGGGAGCTGTTTTTT; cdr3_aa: CASGDGTSGEAGELFF
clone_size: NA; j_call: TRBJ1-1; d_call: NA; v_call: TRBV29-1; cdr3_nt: TGCAGCGTCACTGACAGGACGAACACTGAAGCTTTCTTT; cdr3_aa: CSVTDRTNTEAFF
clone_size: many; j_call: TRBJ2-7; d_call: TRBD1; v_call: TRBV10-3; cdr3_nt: TGTGCCATCAGTGAGGACAGGGTCGAGCAGTACTTC; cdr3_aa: CAISEDRVEQYF
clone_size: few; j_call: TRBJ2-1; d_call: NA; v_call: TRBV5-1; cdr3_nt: TGCGCCAGCAGCTTGGCCATGACACCCTCCTACAATGAGCAGTTCTTC; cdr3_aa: CASSLAMTPSYNEQFF
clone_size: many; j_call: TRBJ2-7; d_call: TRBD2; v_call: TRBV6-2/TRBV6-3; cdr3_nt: TGTGCCAGCAGTTACTCGACTAGCGGGGGGTACGAGCAGTACTTC; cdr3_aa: CASSYSTSGGYEQYF
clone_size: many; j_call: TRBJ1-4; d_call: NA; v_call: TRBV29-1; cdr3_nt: TGCAGCGTTTTAACAGGGAATGAAAAACTGTTTTTT; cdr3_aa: CSVLTGNEKLFF
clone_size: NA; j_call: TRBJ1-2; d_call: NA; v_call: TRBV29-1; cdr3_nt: TGCAGCGTATTCGACACCGATGGCTACACCTTC; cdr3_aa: CSVFDTDGYTF
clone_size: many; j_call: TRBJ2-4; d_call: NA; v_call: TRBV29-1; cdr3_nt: TGCAGCGCTGTGACTAGTTTGAACATTCAGTACTTC; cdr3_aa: CSAVTSLNIQYF
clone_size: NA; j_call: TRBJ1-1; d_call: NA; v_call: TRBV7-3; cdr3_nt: TGTGCCAGCAGCCCAACGGGGGGGCGAGGTACTGAAGCTTTCTTT; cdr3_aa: CASSPTGGRGTEAFF
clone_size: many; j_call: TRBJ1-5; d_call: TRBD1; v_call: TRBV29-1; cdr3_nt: TGCAGCGTTCTCACAGGGGCCCCCGGAGGGCCCCAGCATTTT; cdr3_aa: CSVLTGAPGGPQHF